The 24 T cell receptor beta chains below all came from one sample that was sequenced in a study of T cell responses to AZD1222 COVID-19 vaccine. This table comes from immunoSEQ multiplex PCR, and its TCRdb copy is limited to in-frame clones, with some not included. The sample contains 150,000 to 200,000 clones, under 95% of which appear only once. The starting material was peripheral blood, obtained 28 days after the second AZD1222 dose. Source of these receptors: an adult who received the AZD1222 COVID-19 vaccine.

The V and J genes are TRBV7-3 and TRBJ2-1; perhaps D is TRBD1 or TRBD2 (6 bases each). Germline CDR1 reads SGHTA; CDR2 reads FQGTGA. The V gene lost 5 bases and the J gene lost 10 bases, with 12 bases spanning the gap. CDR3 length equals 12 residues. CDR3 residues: CASSPGGGEQFF. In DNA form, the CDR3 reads TGTGCCAGCAGCCCCGGGGGCGGAGAGCAGTTCTTC.

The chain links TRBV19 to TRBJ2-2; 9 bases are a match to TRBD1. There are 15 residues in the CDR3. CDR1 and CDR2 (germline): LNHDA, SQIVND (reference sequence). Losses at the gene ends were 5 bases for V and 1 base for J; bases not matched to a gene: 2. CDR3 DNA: TGTGCCAGTAGTTGGGGACAGGGGAACACCGGGGAGCTGTTTTTT. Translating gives CASSWGQGNTGELFF.

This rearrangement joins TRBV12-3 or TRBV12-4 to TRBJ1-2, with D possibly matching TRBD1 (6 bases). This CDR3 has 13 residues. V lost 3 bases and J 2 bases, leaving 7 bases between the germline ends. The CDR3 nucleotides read TGTGCCAGCAGTTTCACAGGGAACTATGGCTACACCTTC. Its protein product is CASSFTGNYGYTF.

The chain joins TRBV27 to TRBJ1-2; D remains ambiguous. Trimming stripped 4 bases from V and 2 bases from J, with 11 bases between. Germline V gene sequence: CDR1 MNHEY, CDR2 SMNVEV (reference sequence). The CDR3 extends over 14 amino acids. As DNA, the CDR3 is TGTGCCAGCAGTTCTTCCACCGGGAACTATGGCTACACCTTC. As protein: CASSSSTGNYGYTF.

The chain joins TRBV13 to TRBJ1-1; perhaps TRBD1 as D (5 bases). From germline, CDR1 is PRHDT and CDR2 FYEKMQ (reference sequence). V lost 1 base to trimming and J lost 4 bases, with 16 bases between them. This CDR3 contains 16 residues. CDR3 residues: CASSLEGVAGPTEAFF. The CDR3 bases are TGTGCCAGCAGCTTAGAGGGTGTGGCAGGGCCCACTGAAGCTTTCTTT.

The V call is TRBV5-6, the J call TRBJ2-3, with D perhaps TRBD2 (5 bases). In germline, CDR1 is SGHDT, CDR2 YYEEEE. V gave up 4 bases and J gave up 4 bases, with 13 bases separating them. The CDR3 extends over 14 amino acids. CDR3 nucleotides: TGTGCCAGCAGCGAGGGCCTCTGGGCAGATACGCAGTATTTT. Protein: CASSEGLWADTQYF.

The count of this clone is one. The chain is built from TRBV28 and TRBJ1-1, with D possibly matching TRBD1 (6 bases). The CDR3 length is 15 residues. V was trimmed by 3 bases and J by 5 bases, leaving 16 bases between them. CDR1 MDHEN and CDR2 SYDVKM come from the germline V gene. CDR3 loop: CASSLGGDIRTEAFF. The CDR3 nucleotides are TGTGCCAGCAGTTTGGGGGGGGACATTCGAACTGAAGCTTTCTTT.

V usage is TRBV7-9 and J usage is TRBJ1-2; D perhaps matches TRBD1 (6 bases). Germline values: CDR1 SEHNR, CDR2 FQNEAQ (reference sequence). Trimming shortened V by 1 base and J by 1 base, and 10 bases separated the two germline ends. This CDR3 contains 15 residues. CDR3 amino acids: CASSLGQAFNYGYTF. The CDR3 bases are TGTGCCAGCAGCTTAGGACAGGCTTTTAACTATGGCTACACCTTC. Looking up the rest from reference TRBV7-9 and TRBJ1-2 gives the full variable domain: DTGVSQNPRHKITKRGQNVTFRCDPISEHNRLYWYRQTLGQGPEFLTYFQNEAQLEKSRLLSDRFSAERPKGSFSTLEIQRTEQGDSAMYLCASSLGQAFNYGYTFGSGTRLTVV.

The CDR3 spells CASSLFRLGGEAFF. The CDR3 DNA reads as TGTGCCAGCAGCTTATTTAGGCTAGGGGGTGAAGCTTTCTTT. V usage is TRBV7-2 and J usage is TRBJ1-1, with TRBD1 as a possible D gene (6 bases). Trimming removed 2 bases from V and 7 bases from J, with 14 bases in between. The length of the CDR3 is 14 residues. CDR1 and CDR2 (germline): SGHTA, FQGNSA. Filled out from reference TRBV7-2 and TRBJ1-1, the complete variable domain reads GAGVSQSPSNKVTEKGKDVELRCDPISGHTALYWYRQSLGQGLEFLIYFQGNSAPDKSGLPSDRFSAERTGGSVSTLTIQRTQQEDSAVYLCASSLFRLGGEAFFGQGTRLTVV.

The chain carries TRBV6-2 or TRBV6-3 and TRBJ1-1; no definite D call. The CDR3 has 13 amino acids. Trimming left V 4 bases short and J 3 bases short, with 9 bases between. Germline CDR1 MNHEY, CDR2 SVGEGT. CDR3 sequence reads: CASSSRMYTEAFF. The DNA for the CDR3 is TGTGCCAGCAGTTCGAGGATGTACACTGAAGCTTTCTTT.

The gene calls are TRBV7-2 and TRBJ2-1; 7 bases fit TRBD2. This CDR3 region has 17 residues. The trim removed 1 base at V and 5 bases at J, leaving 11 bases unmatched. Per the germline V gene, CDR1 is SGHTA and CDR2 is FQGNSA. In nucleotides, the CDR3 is TGTGCCAGCAGCTTAGAGAGGGCGGGGGTAGGGGACAATGAGCAGTTCTTC. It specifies CASSLERAGVGDNEQFF. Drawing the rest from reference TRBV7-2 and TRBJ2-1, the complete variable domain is GAGVSQSPSNKVTEKGKDVELRCDPISGHTALYWYRQSLGQGLEFLIYFQGNSAPDKSGLPSDRFSAERTGGSVSTLTIQRTQQEDSAVYLCASSLERAGVGDNEQFFGPGTRLTVL.

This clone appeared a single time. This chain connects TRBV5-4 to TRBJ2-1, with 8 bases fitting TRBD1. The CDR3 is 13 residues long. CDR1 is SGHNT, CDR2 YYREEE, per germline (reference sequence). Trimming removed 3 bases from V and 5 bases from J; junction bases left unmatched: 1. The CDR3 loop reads CASSSGQDNEQFF. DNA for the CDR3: TGTGCCAGCAGCTCGGGACAGGACAATGAGCAGTTCTTC.

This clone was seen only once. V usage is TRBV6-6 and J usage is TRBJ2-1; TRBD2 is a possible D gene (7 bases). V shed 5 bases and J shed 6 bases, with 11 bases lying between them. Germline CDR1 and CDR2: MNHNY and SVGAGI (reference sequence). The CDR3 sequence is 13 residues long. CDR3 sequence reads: CASSARGGNEQFF. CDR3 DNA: TGTGCCAGCAGTGCTAGGGGGGGCAATGAGCAGTTCTTC.

The CDR3 DNA reads TGTGCCTGGGGGCCAGGGGATTCACCCCTCCACTTT. Protein: CAWGPGDSPLHF. The chain employs TRBV30 and TRBJ1-6, with D possibly being TRBD1 (6 bases). CDR1 GTSNPN and CDR2 SVGIG come from the germline V gene (reference sequence). This CDR3 comprises 12 residues. The V gene lost 5 bases and the J gene lost 8 bases, with 10 bases spanning the gap.

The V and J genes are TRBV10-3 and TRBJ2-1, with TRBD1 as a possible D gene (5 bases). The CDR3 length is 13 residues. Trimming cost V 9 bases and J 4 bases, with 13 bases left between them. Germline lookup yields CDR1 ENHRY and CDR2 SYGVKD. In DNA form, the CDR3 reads TGTGCCATATCGTCAGGGCAGTACAATGAGCAGTTCTTC. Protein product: CAISSGQYNEQFF.

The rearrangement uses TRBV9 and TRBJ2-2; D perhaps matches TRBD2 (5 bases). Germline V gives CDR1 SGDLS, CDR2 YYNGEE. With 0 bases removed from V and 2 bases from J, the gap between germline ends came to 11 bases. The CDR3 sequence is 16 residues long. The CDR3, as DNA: TGTGCCAGCAGCGTAGAGGCGCGGGCAAACACCGGGGAGCTGTTTTTT. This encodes CASSVEARANTGELFF.

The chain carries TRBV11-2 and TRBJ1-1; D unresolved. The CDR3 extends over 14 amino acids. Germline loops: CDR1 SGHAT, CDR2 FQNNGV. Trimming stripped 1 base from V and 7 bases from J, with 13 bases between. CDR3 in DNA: TGTGCCAGCAGCTTAGTCAGGAGCACCCATGAAGCTTTCTTT. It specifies CASSLVRSTHEAFF.

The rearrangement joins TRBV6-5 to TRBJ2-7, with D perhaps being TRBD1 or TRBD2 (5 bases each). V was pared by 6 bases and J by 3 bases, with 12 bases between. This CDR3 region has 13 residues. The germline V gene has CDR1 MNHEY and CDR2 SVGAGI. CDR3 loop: CASSEGLIYEQYF. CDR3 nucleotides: TGTGCCAGCAGCGAGGGGTTGATCTACGAGCAGTACTTC.

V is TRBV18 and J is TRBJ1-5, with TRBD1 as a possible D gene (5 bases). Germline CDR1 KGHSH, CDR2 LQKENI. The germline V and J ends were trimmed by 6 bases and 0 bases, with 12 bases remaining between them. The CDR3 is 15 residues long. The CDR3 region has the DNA TGTGCCAGCTCTATAGGGACGGCTAGCAATCAGCCCCAGCATTTT. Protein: CASSIGTASNQPQHF.

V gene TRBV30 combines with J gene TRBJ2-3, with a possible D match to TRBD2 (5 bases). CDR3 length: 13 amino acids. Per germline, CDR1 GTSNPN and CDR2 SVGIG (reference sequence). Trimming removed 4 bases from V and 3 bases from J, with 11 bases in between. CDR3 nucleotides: TGTGCCTGGAAGGGCCCGGGGACAGATACGCAGTATTTT. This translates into CAWKGPGTDTQYF.

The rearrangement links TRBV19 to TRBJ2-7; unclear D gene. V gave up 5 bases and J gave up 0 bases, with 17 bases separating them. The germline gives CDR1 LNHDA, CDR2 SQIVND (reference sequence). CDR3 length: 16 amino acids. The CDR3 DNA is TGTGCCAGTAGTCATAACAGCCGACGGAACTCCTACGAGCAGTACTTC. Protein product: CASSHNSRRNSYEQYF.

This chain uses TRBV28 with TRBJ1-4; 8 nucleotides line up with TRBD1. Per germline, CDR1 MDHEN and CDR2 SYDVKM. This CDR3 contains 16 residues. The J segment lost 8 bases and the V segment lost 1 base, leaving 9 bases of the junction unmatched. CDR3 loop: CASSLLPGQVDEKLFF. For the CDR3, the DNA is TGTGCCAGCAGTTTATTACCGGGACAGGTCGACGAAAAACTGTTTTTT.

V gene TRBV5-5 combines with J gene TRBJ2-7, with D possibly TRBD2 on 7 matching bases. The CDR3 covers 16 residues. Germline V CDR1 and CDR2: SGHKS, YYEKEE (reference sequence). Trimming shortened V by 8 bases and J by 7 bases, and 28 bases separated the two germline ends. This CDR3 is CARGREGGTYEEEQYF. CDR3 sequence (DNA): TGTGCCAGGGGCAGGGAGGGGGGTACCTACGAGGAGGAGCAGTACTTC.

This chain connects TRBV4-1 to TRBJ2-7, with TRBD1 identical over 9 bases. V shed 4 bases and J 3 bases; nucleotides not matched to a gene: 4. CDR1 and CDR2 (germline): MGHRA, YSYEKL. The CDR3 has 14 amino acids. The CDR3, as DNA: TGCGCCAGCAGCCTAGGGACAGGGAACTACGAGCAGTACTTC. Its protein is CASSLGTGNYEQYF.